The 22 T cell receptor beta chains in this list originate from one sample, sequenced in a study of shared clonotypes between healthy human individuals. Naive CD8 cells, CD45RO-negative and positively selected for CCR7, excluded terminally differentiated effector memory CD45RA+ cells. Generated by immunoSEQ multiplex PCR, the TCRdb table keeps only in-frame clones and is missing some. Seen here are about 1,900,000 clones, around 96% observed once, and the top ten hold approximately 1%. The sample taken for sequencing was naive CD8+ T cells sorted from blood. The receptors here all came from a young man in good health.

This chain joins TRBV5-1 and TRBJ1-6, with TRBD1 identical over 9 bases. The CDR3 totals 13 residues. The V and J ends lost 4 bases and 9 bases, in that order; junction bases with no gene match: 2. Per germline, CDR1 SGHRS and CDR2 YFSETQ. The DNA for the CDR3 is TGCGCCAGCAGCGGGGACAGGGCTTCACCCCTCCACTTT. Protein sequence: CASSGDRASPLHF.

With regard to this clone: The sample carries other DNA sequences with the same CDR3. CDR3 nucleotides: TGTGCCAGCAGTCCAGGACTAGCGGGGGTGGGTGAGCAGTTCTTC. Translating it yields CASSPGLAGVGEQFF. The chain couples TRBV6-5 to TRBJ2-1; 13 positions agree with TRBD2. This CDR3 is 15 amino acids long. J lost 9 bases, V lost 5 bases, and 7 bases had no gene match. CDR1 MNHEY and CDR2 SVGAGI come from the germline V gene.

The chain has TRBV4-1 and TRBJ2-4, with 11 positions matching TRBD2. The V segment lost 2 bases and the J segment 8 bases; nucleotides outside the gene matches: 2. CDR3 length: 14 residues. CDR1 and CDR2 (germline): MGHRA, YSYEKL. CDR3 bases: TGCGCCAGCAGCCAACTAGCGGGAGGACACATTCAGTACTTC. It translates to CASSQLAGGHIQYF.

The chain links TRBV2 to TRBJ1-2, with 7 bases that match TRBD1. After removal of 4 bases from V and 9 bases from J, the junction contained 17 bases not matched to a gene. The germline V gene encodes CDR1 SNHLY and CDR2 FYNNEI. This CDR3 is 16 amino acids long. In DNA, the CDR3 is TGTGCCAGCAGTGGGGAGACAGGGTATTCGGGATATAGCTACACCTTC. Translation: CASSGETGYSGYSYTF.

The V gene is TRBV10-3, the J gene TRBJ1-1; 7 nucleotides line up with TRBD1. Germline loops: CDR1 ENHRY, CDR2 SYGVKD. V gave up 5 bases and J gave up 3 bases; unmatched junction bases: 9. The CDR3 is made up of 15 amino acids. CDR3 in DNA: TGTGCCATCAGTAGCCCAACAGGGGTTGACACTGAAGCTTTCTTT. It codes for CAISSPTGVDTEAFF.

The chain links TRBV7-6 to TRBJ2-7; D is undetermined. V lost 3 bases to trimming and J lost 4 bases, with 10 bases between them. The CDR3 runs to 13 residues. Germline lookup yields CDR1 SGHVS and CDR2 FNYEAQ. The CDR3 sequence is CASSFRREYEQYF. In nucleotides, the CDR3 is TGTGCCAGCAGCTTTAGGCGTGAATACGAGCAGTACTTC.

The DNA for the CDR3 is TGTGCCAATCCCGGTCGGGGCGGGAGTACCCTCAACGAGCAGTACTTC. This encodes CANPGRGGSTLNEQYF. The rearrangement joins TRBV6-4 to TRBJ2-7; TRBD2 matches at 7 bases. Germline trimming cut 10 bases from V and 5 bases from J; bases unmatched to any gene: 20. This CDR3 has 16 residues. The germline V gene has CDR1 MRHNA and CDR2 SNTAGT.

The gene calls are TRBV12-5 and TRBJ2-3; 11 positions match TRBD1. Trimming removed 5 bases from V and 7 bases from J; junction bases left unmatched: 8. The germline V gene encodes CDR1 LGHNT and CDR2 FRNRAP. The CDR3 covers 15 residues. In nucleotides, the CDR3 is TGTGCTAGTGGTCAAGGACAGGGGGCAATGCATACGCAGTATTTT. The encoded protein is CASGQGQGAMHTQYF.

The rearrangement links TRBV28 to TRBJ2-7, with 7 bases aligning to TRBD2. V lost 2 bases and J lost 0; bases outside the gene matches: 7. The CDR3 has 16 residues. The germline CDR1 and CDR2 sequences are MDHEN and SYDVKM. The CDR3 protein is CASSLIMGGNSYEQYF. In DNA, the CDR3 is TGTGCCAGCAGTTTAATTATGGGAGGGAACTCCTACGAGCAGTACTTC.

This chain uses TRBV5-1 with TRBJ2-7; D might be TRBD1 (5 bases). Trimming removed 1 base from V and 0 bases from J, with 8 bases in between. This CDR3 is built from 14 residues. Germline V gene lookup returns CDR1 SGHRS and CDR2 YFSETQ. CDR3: CASSLLDNSYEQYF. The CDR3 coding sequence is TGCGCCAGCAGCTTGTTGGACAACTCCTACGAGCAGTACTTC.

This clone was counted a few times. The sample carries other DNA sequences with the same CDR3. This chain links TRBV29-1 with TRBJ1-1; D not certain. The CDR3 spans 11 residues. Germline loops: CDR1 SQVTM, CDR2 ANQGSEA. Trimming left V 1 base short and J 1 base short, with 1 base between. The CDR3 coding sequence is TGCAGCGTTGAAGGGAACACTGAAGCTTTCTTT. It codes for CSVEGNTEAFF. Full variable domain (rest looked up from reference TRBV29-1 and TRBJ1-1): SAVISQKPSRDICQRGTSLTIQCQVDSQVTMMFWYRQQPGQSLTLIATANQGSEATYESGFVIDKFPISRPNLTFSTLTVSNMSPEDSSIYLCSVEGNTEAFFGQGTRLTVV.

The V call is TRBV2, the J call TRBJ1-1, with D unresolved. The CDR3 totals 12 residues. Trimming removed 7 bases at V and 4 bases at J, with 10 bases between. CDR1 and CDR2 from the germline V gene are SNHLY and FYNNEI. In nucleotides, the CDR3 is TGTGCCAGCACCTTAGGGTTCACTGAAGCTTTCTTT. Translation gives CASTLGFTEAFF. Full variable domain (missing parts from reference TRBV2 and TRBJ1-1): EPEVTQTPSHQVTQMGQEVILRCVPISNHLYFYWYRQILGQKVEFLVSFYNNEISEKSEIFDDQFSVERPDGSNFTLKIRSTKLEDSAMYFCASTLGFTEAFFGQGTRLTVV.

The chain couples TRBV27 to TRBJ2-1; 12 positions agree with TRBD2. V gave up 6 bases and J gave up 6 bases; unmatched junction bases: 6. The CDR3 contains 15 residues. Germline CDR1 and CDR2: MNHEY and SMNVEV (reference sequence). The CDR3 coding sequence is TGTGCCAGCAGACCTGGGACTAGCGGGCTCAATGAGCAGTTCTTC. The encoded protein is CASRPGTSGLNEQFF.

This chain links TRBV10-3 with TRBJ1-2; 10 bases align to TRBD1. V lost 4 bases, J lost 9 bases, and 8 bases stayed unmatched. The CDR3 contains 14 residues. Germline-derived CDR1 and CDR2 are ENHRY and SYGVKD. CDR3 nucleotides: TGTGCCATCAGTGTTTCCGGGACAGGGGTGAGCTACACCTTC. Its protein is CAISVSGTGVSYTF.

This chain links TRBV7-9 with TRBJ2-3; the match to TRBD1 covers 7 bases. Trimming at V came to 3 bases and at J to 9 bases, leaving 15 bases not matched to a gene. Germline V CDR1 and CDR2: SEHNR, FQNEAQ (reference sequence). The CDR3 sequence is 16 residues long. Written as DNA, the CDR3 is TGTGCCAGCAGCTTCCGCCTTGACAGGGCCCTAGACACGCAGTATTTT. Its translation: CASSFRLDRALDTQYF.

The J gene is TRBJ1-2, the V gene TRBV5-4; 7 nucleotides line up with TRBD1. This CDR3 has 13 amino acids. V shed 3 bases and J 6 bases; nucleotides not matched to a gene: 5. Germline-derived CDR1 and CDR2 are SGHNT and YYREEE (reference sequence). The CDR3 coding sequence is TGTGCCAGCAGCTCACAGGGGACCGATGGCTACACCTTC. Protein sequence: CASSSQGTDGYTF.

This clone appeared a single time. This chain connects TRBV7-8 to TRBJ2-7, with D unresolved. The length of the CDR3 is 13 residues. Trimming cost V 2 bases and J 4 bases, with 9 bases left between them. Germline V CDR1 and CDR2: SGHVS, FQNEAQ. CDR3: CASSLSPLYEQYF. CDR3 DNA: TGTGCCAGCAGCTTAAGCCCCTTATACGAGCAGTACTTC.

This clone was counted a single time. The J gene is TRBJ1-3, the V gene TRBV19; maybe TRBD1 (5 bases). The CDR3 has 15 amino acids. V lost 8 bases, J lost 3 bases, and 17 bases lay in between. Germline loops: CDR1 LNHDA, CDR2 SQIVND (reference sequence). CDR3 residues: CASDGGSSYGNTIYF. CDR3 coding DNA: TGTGCCAGTGATGGGGGATCCTCCTATGGAAACACCATATATTTT.

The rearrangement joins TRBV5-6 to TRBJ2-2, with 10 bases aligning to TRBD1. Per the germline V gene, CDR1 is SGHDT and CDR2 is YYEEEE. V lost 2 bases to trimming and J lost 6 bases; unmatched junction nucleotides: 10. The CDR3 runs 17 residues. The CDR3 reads CASSFSGTGVVPGELFF. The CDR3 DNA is TGTGCCAGCAGCTTTTCCGGGACAGGGGTAGTCCCCGGGGAGCTGTTTTTT.

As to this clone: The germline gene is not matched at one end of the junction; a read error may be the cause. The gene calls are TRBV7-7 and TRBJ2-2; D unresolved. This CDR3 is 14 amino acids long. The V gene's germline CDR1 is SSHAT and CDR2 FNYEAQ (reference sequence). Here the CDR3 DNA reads TGTGCTAGCAGCTTATCGGTGAACACCGGGGAGCTGTTTTTT. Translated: CASSLSVNTGELFF.

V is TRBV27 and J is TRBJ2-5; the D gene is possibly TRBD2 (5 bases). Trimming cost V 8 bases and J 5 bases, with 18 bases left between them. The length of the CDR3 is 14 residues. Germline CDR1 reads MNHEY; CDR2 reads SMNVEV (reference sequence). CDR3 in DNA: TGTGCCAGCCAGTCGGGGTCCTTTTCGGAGACCCAGTACTTC. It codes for CASQSGSFSETQYF.

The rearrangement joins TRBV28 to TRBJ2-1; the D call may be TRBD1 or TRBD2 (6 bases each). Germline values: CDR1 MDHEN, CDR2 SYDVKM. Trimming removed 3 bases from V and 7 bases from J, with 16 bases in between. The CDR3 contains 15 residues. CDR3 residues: CASSFWGRGGNEQFF. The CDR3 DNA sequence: TGTGCCAGCAGTTTTTGGGGCAGGGGAGGTAATGAGCAGTTCTTC. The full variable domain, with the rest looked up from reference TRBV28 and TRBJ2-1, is DVKVTQSSRYLVKRTGEKVFLECVQDMDHENMFWYRQDPGLGLRLIYFSYDVKMKEKGDIPEGYSVSREKKERFSLILESASTNQTSMYLCASSFWGRGGNEQFFGPGTRLTVL.